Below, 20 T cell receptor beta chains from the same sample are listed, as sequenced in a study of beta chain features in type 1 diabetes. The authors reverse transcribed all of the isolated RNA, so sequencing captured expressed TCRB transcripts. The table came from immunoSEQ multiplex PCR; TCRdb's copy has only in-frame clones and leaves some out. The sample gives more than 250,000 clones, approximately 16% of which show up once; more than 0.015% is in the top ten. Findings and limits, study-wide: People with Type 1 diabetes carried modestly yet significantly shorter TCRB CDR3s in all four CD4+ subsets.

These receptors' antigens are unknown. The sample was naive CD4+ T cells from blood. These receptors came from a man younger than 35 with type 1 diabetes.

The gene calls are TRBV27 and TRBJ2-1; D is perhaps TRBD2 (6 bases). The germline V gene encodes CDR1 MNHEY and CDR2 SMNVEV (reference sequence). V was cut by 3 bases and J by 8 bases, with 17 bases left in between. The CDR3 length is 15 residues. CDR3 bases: TGTGCCAGCAGTTTCGTGGGACTTCCTTACGATGAGCAGTTCTTC. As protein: CASSFVGLPYDEQFF.

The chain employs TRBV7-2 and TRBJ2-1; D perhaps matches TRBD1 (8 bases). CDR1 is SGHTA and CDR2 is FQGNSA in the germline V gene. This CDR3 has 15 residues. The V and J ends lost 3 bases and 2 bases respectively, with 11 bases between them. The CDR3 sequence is CASSFTGGAYNEQFF. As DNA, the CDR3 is TGTGCCAGCAGCTTTACAGGGGGGGCCTACAATGAGCAGTTCTTC.

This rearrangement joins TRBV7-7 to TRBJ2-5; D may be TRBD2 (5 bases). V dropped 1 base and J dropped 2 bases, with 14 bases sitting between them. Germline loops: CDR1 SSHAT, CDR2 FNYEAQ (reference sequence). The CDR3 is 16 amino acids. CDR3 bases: TGTGCCAGCAGCTTAGGGGGAGCTCCATCTCAAGAGACCCAGTACTTC. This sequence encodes CASSLGGAPSQETQYF.

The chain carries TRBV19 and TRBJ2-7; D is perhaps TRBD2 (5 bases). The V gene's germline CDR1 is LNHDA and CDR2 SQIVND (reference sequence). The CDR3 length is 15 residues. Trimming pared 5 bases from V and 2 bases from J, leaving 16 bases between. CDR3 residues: CASSLDLKGPYEQYF. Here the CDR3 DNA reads TGTGCCAGTAGTTTGGACTTGAAAGGCCCCTACGAGCAGTACTTC.

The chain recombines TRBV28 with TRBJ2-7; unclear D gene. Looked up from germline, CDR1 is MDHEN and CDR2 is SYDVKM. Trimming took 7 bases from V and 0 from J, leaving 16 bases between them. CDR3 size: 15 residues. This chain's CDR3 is CASTESSRSSYEQYF. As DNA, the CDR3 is TGTGCCAGCACCGAATCCTCAAGGAGCTCCTACGAGCAGTACTTC.

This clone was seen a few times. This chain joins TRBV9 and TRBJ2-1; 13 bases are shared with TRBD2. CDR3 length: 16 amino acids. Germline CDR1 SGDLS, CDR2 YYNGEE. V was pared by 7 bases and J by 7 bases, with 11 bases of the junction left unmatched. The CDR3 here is CASSVGWTSGRNEQFF. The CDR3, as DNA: TGTGCCAGCTCCGTCGGGTGGACTAGCGGGAGAAATGAGCAGTTCTTC.

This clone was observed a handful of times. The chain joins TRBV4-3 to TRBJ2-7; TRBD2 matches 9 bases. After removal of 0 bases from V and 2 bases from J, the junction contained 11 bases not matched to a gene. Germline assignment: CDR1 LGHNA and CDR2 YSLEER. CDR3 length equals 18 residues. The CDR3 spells CASSQDLSSGDLTYEQYF. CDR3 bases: TGCGCCAGCAGCCAAGATCTGTCTAGCGGGGACCTCACCTACGAGCAGTACTTC.

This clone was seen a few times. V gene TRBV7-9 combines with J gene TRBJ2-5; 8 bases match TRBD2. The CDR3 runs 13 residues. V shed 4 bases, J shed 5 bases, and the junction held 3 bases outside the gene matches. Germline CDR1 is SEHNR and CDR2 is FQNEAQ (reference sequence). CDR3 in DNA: TGTGCCAGCAGCTCGGGGGGGCAGGAGACCCAGTACTTC. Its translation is CASSSGGQETQYF.

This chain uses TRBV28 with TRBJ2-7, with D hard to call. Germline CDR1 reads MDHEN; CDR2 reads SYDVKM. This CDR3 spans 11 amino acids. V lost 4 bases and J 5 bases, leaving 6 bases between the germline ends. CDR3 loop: CASSSSNEQYF. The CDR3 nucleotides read TGTGCCAGCAGTTCCTCTAACGAGCAGTACTTC.

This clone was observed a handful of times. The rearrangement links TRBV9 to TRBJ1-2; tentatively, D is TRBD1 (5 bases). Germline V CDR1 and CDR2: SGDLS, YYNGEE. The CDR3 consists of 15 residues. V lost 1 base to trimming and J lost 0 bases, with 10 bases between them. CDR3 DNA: TGTGCCAGCAGCGTAAGGGGCACTACTAACTATGGCTACACCTTC. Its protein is CASSVRGTTNYGYTF.

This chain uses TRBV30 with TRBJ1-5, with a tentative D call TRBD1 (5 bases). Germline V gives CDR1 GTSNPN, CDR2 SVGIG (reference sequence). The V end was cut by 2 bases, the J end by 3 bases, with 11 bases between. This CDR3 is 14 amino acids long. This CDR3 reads CAWSKGLANQPQHF. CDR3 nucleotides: TGTGCCTGGAGTAAGGGACTTGCCAATCAGCCCCAGCATTTT.

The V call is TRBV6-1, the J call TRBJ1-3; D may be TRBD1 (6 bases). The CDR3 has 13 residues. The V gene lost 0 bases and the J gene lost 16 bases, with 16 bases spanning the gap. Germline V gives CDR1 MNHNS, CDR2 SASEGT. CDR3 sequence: CASSEASDSSRYF. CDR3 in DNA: TGTGCCAGCAGTGAAGCTTCGGACAGCTCCCGGTATTTT.

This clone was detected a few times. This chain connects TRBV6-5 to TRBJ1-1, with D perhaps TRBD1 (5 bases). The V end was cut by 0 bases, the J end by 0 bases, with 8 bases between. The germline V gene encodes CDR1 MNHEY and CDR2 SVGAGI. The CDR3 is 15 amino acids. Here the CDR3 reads CASSYSGQVNTEAFF. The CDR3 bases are TGTGCCAGCAGTTACTCCGGACAAGTGAACACTGAAGCTTTCTTT.

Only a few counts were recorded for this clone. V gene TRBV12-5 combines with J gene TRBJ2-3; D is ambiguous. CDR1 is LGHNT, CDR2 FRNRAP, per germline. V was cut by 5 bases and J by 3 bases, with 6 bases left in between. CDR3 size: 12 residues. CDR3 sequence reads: CASGLNTDTQYF. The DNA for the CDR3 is TGTGCTAGTGGTCTTAATACAGATACGCAGTATTTT.

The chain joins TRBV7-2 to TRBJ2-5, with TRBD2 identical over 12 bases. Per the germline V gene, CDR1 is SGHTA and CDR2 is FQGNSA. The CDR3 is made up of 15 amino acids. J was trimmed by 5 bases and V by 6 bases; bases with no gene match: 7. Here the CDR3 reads CASSYQGTSGETQYF. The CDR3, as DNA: TGTGCCAGCAGTTACCAAGGGACTAGCGGGGAGACCCAGTACTTC.

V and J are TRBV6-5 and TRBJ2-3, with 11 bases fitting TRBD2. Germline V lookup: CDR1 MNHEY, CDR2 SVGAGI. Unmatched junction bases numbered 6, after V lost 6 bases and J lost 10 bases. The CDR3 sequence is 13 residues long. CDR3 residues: CASRKTSGVSQYF. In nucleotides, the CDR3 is TGTGCCAGCAGGAAGACTAGCGGGGTTTCGCAGTATTTT.

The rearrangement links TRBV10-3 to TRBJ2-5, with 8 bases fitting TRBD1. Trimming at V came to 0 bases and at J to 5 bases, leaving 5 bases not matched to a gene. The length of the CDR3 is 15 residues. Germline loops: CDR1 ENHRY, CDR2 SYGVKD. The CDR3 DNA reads TGTGCCATCAGTGAGTCGAATAACAGGGGGGAGACCCAGTACTTC. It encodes CAISESNNRGETQYF.

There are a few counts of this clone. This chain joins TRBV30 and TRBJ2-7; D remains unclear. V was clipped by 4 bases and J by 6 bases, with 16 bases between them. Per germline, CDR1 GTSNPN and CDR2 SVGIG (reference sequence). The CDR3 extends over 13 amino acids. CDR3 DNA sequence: TGTGCCTGGACACACCAATATCGCGGCGAGCAGTACTTC. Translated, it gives CAWTHQYRGEQYF.

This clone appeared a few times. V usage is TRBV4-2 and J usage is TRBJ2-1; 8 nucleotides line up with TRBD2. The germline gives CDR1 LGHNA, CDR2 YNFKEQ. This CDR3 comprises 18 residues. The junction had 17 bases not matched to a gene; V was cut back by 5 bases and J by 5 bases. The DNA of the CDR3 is TGTGCCAGCAGCTACTACGTCGGGAGGGAGCGGGGGAACAATGAGCAGTTCTTC. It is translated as CASSYYVGRERGNNEQFF.

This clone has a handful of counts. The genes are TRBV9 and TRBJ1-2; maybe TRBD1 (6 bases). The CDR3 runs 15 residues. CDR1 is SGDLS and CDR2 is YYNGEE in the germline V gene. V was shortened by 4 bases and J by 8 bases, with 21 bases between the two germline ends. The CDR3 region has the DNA TGTGCCAGCAGCTCCCACACGGTAACAGGGTTCGGCTACACCTTC. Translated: CASSSHTVTGFGYTF.